Below are 25 T cell receptor beta chains sequenced from a single sample in a study of cytomegalovirus exposure and HLA in healthy donors. 13 Jbeta primers and 60 Vbeta primers were used for the PCR. This table comes from immunoSEQ multiplex PCR, and its TCRdb copy is limited to in-frame clones, with some not included. This table holds 100,000 to 150,000 clones, roughly 72% found once. Sequencing was done on a sample of PBMCs. The origin of the receptors is a woman in her 50s in good health and CMV-seronegative.

V is TRBV18 and J is TRBJ1-4, with TRBD1 matching 10 bases. Unmatched junction bases numbered 7, after V lost 4 bases and J lost 8 bases. There are 15 residues in the CDR3. CDR1 KGHSH and CDR2 LQKENI come from the germline V gene. This CDR3 is CASSQGTGAFEKLFF. The CDR3 DNA is TGTGCCAGCTCACAAGGGACAGGGGCGTTCGAAAAACTGTTTTTT.

This sequence joins TRBV14 and TRBJ1-2; tentatively, D is TRBD1 (6 bases). In germline, CDR1 is SGHDN, CDR2 FVKESK. V lost 0 bases and J lost 4, with 12 bases in between. The CDR3 extends over 15 amino acids. This chain's CDR3 is CASSQDFTGLYGYTF. CDR3 bases: TGTGCCAGCAGCCAAGATTTTACAGGGCTCTATGGCTACACCTTC.

The genes are TRBV19 and TRBJ1-4, with 8 bases fitting TRBD1. Germline assignment: CDR1 LNHDA and CDR2 SQIVND (reference sequence). CDR3 size: 15 residues. Unmatched junction bases numbered 8, after V lost 7 bases and J lost 4 bases. CDR3 nucleotide sequence: TGTGCCAGTACGCTTCGGACAGGGAGTAATGAAAAACTGTTTTTT. Translating gives CASTLRTGSNEKLFF.

V usage is TRBV19 and J usage is TRBJ2-5, with TRBD1 matching 9 bases. Germline V lookup: CDR1 LNHDA, CDR2 SQIVND (reference sequence). The CDR3 totals 15 residues. After removal of 3 bases from V and 1 base from J, the junction contained 3 bases not matched to a gene. The CDR3: CASSIDRGFQETQYF. For the CDR3, the DNA is TGTGCCAGTAGTATCGACAGGGGGTTCCAAGAGACCCAGTACTTC.

The chain combines TRBV6-6 with TRBJ2-3; tentatively, D is TRBD2 (6 bases). Germline V lookup: CDR1 MNHNY, CDR2 SVGAGI (reference sequence). This CDR3 contains 13 residues. Trimming shortened V by 7 bases and J by 3 bases, and 11 bases separated the two germline ends. CDR3 in DNA: TGTGCCAGCAACCCCGGGACTACAGATACGCAGTATTTT. Translation: CASNPGTTDTQYF.

V usage is TRBV29-1 and J usage is TRBJ1-2; 7 bases align to TRBD1. CDR3 length: 16 amino acids. V dropped 0 bases and J dropped 7; count of bases not matched to a gene: 14. In germline, CDR1 is SQVTM, CDR2 ANQGSEA. CDR3 loop: CSVEELPVVSGGGYTF. The DNA of the CDR3 is TGCAGCGTTGAAGAACTCCCGGTGGTGTCAGGGGGTGGCTACACCTTC. Using reference TRBV29-1 and TRBJ1-2 for the parts outside the CDR3, the full variable domain is SAVISQKPSRDICQRGTSLTIQCQVDSQVTMMFWYRQQPGQSLTLIATANQGSEATYESGFVIDKFPISRPNLTFSTLTVSNMSPEDSSIYLCSVEELPVVSGGGYTFGSGTRLTVV.

The chain joins TRBV15 to TRBJ1-4, with TRBD1 matching over 7 bases. The CDR3 runs 16 residues. From germline, CDR1 is LNHNV and CDR2 YYDKDF (reference sequence). Trimming cost V 5 bases and J 4 bases; bases outside gene matches: 10. The CDR3 DNA follows: TGTGCCACCAGCGCGCAAACGGGACAGAGTAATGAAAAACTGTTTTTT. It is translated as CATSAQTGQSNEKLFF.

Notes on this clone: The junction differs from germline at one of its ends, possibly a read error. The chain uses TRBV28 and TRBJ1-5; D gene uncertain. Germline assignment: CDR1 MDHEN and CDR2 SYDVKM. CDR3 size: 14 residues. This chain's CDR3 is CASSFLLGDQPQNF. The CDR3 DNA follows: TGTGCCAGCAGTTTTCTCCTAGGCGATCAGCCCCAGAATTTT.

V is TRBV5-4 and J is TRBJ1-2; D remains unclear. Germline V lookup: CDR1 SGHNT, CDR2 YYREEE (reference sequence). The ends were cut back, 6 bases at V and 7 bases at J, with 19 bases in the middle. The CDR3 is 14 amino acids. CDR3 residues: CASTQTARSAGYTF. The CDR3 nucleotides are TGTGCCAGCACCCAAACCGCTCGGAGCGCTGGCTACACCTTC.

The V gene is TRBV27, the J gene TRBJ2-1; 8 nucleotides agree with TRBD1. Germline V gene sequence: CDR1 MNHEY, CDR2 SMNVEV (reference sequence). Unmatched junction bases numbered 10, after V lost 3 bases and J lost 6 bases. The CDR3 extends over 16 amino acids. The CDR3 coding sequence is TGTGCCAGCAGTTTTCATCGGACAGGGTCTCGCAATGAGCAGTTCTTC. Translated: CASSFHRTGSRNEQFF.

The gene calls are TRBV27 and TRBJ2-2; 12 bases line up with TRBD2. Trimming removed 3 bases from V and 3 bases from J; junction bases left unmatched: 8. This CDR3 region has 18 residues. The germline gives CDR1 MNHEY, CDR2 SMNVEV (reference sequence). The chain's CDR3 is CASSLPSGRAGDTGELFF. CDR3 sequence (DNA): TGTGCCAGCAGTTTGCCTAGCGGGAGGGCCGGGGACACCGGGGAGCTGTTTTTT.

This clone has a single count. A junction end diverges from the germline sequence, so it may reflect a read error. The chain recombines TRBV7-7 with TRBJ2-2; 15 nucleotides agree with TRBD2. CDR3 length: 22 residues. Germline V gene data show CDR1 as SSHAT and CDR2 as FNYEAQ (reference sequence). CDR3 amino acids: CASSFYRPGTSGRPRLTGELFF. CDR3 DNA sequence: TGTGCTAGCAGCTTTTATCGACCCGGGACTAGCGGGAGGCCGCGCCTCACCGGGGAGCTGTTTTTT.

To note about this clone: A junction boundary mismatches the germline segment, possibly from a read error. The rearrangement uses TRBV7-9 and TRBJ1-5; D unclear. CDR1 is SEHNR and CDR2 is FQNEAQ in the germline V gene (reference sequence). This CDR3 region has 12 residues. The CDR3 loop reads CSSSLERQPQHF. The DNA of the CDR3 is TGTTCCAGCAGCTTAGAGCGTCAGCCCCAGCATTTT.

The CDR3 sequence: CAIRGTDNQPQHF. Written as DNA, the CDR3 is TGTGCCATCAGAGGGACAGATAATCAGCCCCAGCATTTT. The rearrangement links TRBV10-3 to TRBJ1-5; 7 bases align to TRBD1. The CDR3 contains 13 residues. Germline V gene lookup returns CDR1 ENHRY and CDR2 SYGVKD. After removal of 6 bases from V and 4 bases from J, the junction contained 3 bases not matched to a gene.

V and J are TRBV5-4 and TRBJ1-2; possible D gene TRBD1, 6 bases. The V end lost 3 bases, the J end lost 5 bases, and 17 bases lay between the germline ends. CDR1 is SGHNT and CDR2 is YYREEE in the germline V gene (reference sequence). This CDR3 has 15 residues. The CDR3 DNA follows: TGTGCCAGCAGCTGGCAACAGGGAGAATTATATGGCTACACCTTC. Translated: CASSWQQGELYGYTF.

The V gene is TRBV5-1, the J gene TRBJ1-1; possibly TRBD1 for D (5 bases). V lost 2 bases and J lost 6, with 11 bases in between. Germline CDR1 reads SGHRS; CDR2 reads YFSETQ. The CDR3 runs 13 residues. CDR3 sequence (DNA): TGCGCCAGCAGCTTCAATCGGGACTCTGAAGCTTTCTTT. This translates into CASSFNRDSEAFF.

The CDR3 nucleotides are TGTGCCAGCAGCCTCCAAAGGGACAGTGGGGATGGCTACACCTTC. Translating it yields CASSLQRDSGDGYTF. This chain connects TRBV27 to TRBJ1-2; 7 nucleotides align to TRBD1. The CDR3 has 15 residues. The trim removed 6 bases at V and 6 bases at J, leaving 13 bases unmatched. Germline values: CDR1 MNHEY, CDR2 SMNVEV (reference sequence).

The rearrangement uses TRBV28 and TRBJ2-1, with a tentative D call TRBD1 (5 bases). Trimming cost V 7 bases and J 10 bases, with 11 bases left between them. Germline values: CDR1 MDHEN, CDR2 SYDVKM. The CDR3 is made up of 11 amino acids. Written as DNA, the CDR3 is TGTGCCAGCATGGGGCCTTGGGAGCAGTTCTTC. Translated: CASMGPWEQFF. The whole variable domain, filled in from reference TRBV28 and TRBJ2-1, reads DVKVTQSSRYLVKRTGEKVFLECVQDMDHENMFWYRQDPGLGLRLIYFSYDVKMKEKGDIPEGYSVSREKKERFSLILESASTNQTSMYLCASMGPWEQFFGPGTRLTVL.

The chain uses TRBV19 and TRBJ2-3; the match to TRBD2 covers 8 bases. After removal of 4 bases from V and 5 bases from J, the junction contained 11 bases not matched to a gene. Germline-derived CDR1 and CDR2 are LNHDA and SQIVND (reference sequence). CDR3 length: 16 amino acids. The CDR3, as DNA: TGTGCCAGTAGTACCCCCCTAGCGGGTACAGGAGATACGCAGTATTTT. This codes for CASSTPLAGTGDTQYF.

The chain is built from TRBV4-3 and TRBJ2-3; D call uncertain. Germline CDR1 is LGHNA and CDR2 is YSLEER. There are 13 residues in the CDR3. V was clipped by 1 base and J by 2 bases, with 4 bases between them. The CDR3: CASSQVHTDTQYF. The CDR3 nucleotides are TGCGCCAGCAGCCAAGTCCACACAGATACGCAGTATTTT.

Regarding this clone: An end of the junction does not agree with germline; a read error may underlie this. The rearrangement uses TRBV7-7 and TRBJ2-5; 8 bases agree with TRBD2. Germline loops: CDR1 SSHAT, CDR2 FNYEAQ (reference sequence). The CDR3 length is 15 residues. DNA of the CDR3: TGTGCTAGCAGCTCGAGTAGCGGGACTCAAGAGACCCAGTACTTC. Encoded protein: CASSSSSGTQETQYF.

The chain couples TRBV6-1 to TRBJ1-1; D is ambiguous. The germline CDR1 and CDR2 sequences are MNHNS and SASEGT. The CDR3 covers 11 residues. With 0 bases removed from V and 7 bases from J, the gap between germline ends came to 3 bases. The CDR3 reads CASSEAREAFF. The CDR3 DNA reads TGTGCCAGCAGTGAAGCCCGTGAAGCTTTCTTT.

This clone was recorded a few times. The rearrangement links TRBV5-4 to TRBJ1-2; D not certain. V was trimmed by 4 bases and J by 1 base, leaving 11 bases between them. The germline V gene has CDR1 SGHNT and CDR2 YYREEE (reference sequence). CDR3 length: 14 residues. The CDR3 DNA sequence: TGTGCCAGCAGCCTCAGGCCGCTTAACTATGGCTACACCTTC. This sequence encodes CASSLRPLNYGYTF.

The chain links TRBV29-1 to TRBJ2-3, with 10 bases identical to TRBD2. J was trimmed by 3 bases and V by 4 bases; bases with no gene match: 16. CDR1 and CDR2 from the germline V gene are SQVTM and ANQGSEA. The CDR3 extends over 18 amino acids. CDR3: CSVAVLGSGLALTDTQYF. The CDR3 nucleotides read TGCAGCGTTGCCGTGCTGGGTTCGGGACTAGCGTTGACAGATACGCAGTATTTT.

The chain joins TRBV11-1 to TRBJ2-1; 8 bases align to TRBD1. The CDR3 totals 15 residues. The V and J ends lost 6 bases and 2 bases, in that order; junction bases with no gene match: 6. In germline, CDR1 is SGHAT, CDR2 FQDESV (reference sequence). CDR3 in DNA: TGTGCCAGCAGATCGGACAGGGACCCCTACAATGAGCAGTTCTTC. Translation: CASRSDRDPYNEQFF. Based on the CDR3 plus reference TRBV11-1 and TRBJ2-1, the full variable domain is EAEVAQSPRYKITEKSQAVAFWCDPISGHATLYWYRQILGQGPELLVQFQDESVVDDSQLPKDRFSAERLKGVDSTLKIQPAELGDSAMYLCASRSDRDPYNEQFFGPGTRLTVL.